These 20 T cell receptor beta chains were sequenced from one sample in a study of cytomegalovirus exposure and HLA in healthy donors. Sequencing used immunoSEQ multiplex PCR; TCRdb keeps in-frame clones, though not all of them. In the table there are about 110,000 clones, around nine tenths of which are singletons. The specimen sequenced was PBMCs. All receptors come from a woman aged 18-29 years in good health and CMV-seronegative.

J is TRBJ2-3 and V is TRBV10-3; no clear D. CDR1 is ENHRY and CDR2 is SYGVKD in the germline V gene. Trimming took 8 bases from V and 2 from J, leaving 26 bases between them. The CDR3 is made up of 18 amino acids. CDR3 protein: CAICRAPGEDLNTDTQYF. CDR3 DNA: TGTGCCATCTGTCGAGCCCCCGGAGAGGATTTGAACACAGATACGCAGTATTTT.

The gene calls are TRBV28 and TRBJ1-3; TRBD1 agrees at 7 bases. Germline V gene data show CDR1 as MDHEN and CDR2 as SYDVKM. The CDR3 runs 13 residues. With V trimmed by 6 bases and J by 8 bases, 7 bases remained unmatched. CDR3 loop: CASRDTQGHTIYF. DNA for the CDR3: TGTGCCAGCAGGGACACACAGGGGCACACCATATATTTT.

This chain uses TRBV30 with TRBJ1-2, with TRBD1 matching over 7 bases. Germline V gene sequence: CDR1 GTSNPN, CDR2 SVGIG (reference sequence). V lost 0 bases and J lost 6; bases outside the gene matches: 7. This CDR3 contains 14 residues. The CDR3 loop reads CAWSVTGKTHGYTF. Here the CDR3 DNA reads TGTGCCTGGAGTGTGACAGGGAAAACGCATGGCTACACCTTC.

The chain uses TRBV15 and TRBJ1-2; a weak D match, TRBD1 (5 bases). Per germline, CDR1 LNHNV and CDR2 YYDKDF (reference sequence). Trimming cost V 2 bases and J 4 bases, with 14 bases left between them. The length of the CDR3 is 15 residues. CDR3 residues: CATSRSSGSGYGYTF. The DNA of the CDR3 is TGTGCCACCAGCAGATCATCAGGGTCAGGCTATGGCTACACCTTC.

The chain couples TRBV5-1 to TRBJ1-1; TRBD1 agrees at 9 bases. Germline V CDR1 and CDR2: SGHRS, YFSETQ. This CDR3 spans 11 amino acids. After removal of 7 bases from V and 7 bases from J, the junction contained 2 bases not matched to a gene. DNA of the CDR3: TGCGCCAGCGGGACAGGGCGTGAAGCTTTCTTT. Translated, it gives CASGTGREAFF. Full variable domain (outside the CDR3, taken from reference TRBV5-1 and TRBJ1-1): KAGVTQTPRYLIKTRGQQVTLSCSPISGHRSVSWYQQTPGQGLQFLFEYFSETQRNKGNFPGRFSGRQFSNSRSEMNVSTLELGDSALYLCASGTGREAFFGQGTRLTVV.

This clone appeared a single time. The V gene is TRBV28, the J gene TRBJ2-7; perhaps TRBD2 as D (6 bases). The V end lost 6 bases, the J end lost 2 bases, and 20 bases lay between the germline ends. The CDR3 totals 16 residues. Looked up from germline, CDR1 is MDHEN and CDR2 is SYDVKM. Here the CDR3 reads CASSPGGPRLTYEQYF. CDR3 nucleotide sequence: TGTGCCAGCAGCCCCGGGGGACCCCGTCTAACCTACGAGCAGTACTTC. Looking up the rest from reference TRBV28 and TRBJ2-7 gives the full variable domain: DVKVTQSSRYLVKRTGEKVFLECVQDMDHENMFWYRQDPGLGLRLIYFSYDVKMKEKGDIPEGYSVSREKKERFSLILESASTNQTSMYLCASSPGGPRLTYEQYFGPGTRLTVT.

The CDR3 spells CASSLEGLNYGYTF. DNA for the CDR3: TGTGCCAGCAGCTTAGAGGGACTCAACTATGGCTACACCTTC. The V and J genes are TRBV7-9 and TRBJ1-2; tentatively, D is TRBD1 (5 bases). V was shortened by 1 base and J by 2 bases, with 8 bases between the two germline ends. This CDR3 is built from 14 residues. The germline V gene encodes CDR1 SEHNR and CDR2 FQNEAQ (reference sequence).

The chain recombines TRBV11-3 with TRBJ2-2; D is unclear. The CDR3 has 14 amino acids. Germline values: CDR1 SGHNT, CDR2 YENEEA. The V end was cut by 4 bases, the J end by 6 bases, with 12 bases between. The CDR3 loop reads CASSSTHFSGELFF. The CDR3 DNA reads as TGTGCCAGCAGCTCAACTCACTTCTCCGGGGAGCTGTTTTTT.

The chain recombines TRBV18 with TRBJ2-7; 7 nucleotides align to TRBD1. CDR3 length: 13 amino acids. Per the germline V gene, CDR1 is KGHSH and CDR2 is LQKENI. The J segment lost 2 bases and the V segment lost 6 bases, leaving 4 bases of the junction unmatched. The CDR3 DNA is TGTGCCAGCTCGCAGGGACAGACCTACGAGCAGTACTTC. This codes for CASSQGQTYEQYF.

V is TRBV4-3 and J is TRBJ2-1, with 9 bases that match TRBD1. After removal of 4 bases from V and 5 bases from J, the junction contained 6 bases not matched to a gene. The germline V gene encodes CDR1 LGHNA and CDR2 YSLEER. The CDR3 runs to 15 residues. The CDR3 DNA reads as TGCGCCAGCAGCCTGGGGACAGGGCATAACAATGAGCAGTTCTTC. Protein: CASSLGTGHNNEQFF.

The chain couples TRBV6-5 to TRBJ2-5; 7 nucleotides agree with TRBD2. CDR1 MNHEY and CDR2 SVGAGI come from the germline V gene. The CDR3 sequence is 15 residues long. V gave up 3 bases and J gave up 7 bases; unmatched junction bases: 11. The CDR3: CASSYSRFREVTQYF. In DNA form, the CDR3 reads TGTGCCAGCAGTTATTCGAGGTTCCGGGAGGTGACCCAGTACTTC.

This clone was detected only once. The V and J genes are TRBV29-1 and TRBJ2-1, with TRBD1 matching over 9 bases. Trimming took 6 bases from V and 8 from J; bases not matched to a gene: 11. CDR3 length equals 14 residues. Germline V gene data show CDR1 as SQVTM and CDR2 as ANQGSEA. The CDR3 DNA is TGCAGCGTCCGGGACAGGGAGGACCTCGATGAGCAGTTCTTC. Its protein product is CSVRDREDLDEQFF.

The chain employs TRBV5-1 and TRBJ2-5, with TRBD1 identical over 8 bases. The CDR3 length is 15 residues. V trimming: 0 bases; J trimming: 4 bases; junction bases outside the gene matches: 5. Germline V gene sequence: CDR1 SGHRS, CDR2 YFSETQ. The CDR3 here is CASSLGAGGAETQYF. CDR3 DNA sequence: TGCGCCAGCAGCTTGGGCGCAGGGGGCGCAGAGACCCAGTACTTC. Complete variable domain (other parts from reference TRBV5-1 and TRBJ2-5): KAGVTQTPRYLIKTRGQQVTLSCSPISGHRSVSWYQQTPGQGLQFLFEYFSETQRNKGNFPGRFSGRQFSNSRSEMNVSTLELGDSALYLCASSLGAGGAETQYFGPGTRLLVL.

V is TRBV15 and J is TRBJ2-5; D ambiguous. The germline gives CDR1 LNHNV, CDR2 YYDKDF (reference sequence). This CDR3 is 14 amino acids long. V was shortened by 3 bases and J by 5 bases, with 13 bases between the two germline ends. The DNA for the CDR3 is TGTGCCACCAGCAGTGACCCGGAGAGGGAGACCCAGTACTTC. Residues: CATSSDPERETQYF.

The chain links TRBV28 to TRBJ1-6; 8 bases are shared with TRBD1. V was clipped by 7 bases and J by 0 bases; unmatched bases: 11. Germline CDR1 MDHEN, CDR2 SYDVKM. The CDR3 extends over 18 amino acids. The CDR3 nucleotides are TGTGCCAGCAATAACGGCCGACAGGGGAGCTCCTATAATTCACCCCTCCACTTT. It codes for CASNNGRQGSSYNSPLHF.

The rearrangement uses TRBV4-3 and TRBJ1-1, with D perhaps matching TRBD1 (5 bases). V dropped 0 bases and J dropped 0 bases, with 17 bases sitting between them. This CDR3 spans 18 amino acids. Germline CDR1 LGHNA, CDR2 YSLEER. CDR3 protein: CASSQDRRGYVLNTEAFF. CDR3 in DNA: TGCGCCAGCAGCCAAGATAGACGGGGGTACGTATTGAACACTGAAGCTTTCTTT.

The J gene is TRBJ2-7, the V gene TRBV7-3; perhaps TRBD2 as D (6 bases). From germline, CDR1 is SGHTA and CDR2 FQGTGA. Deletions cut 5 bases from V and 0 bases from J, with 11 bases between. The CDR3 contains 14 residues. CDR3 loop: CASSPGGSSYEQYF. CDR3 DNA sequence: TGTGCCAGCAGCCCCGGGGGTAGCTCCTACGAGCAGTACTTC. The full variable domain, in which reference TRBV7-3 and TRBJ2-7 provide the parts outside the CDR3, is GAGVSQTPSNKVTEKGKYVELRCDPISGHTALYWYRQSLGQGPEFLIYFQGTGAADDSGLPNDRFFAVRPEGSVSTLKIQRTERGDSAVYLCASSPGGSSYEQYFGPGTRLTVT.

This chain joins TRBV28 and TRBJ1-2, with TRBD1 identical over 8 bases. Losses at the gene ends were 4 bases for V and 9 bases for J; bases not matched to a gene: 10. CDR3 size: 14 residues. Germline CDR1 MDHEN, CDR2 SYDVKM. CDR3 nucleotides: TGTGCCAGCAGTTCACCGGACAGGGACGGCCGCTACACCTTC. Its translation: CASSSPDRDGRYTF.

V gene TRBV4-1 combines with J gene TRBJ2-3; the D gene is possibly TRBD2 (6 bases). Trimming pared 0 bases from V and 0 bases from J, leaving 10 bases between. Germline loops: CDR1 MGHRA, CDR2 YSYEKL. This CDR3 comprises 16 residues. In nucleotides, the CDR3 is TGCGCCAGCAGCCAAGATGGGGGAGGTAGCACAGATACGCAGTATTTT. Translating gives CASSQDGGGSTDTQYF.

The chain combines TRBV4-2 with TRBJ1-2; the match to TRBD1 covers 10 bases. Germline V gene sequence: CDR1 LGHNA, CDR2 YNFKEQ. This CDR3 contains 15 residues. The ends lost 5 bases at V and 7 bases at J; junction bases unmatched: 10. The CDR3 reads CASSFRQGASLGYTF. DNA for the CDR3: TGTGCCAGCAGCTTCCGACAGGGGGCGAGCCTTGGCTACACCTTC.